Listed here are 10 T cell receptor beta chains from one sample, sequenced in a study of TIL therapy for anti-PD-1-resistant metastatic lung cancer. The libraries were made with immunoSEQ v3. Sequenced by immunoSEQ multiplex PCR; TCRdb stores in-frame clones only, minus some. This table holds around 55,000 clones, approximately 78% found once. As for time point: pre-treatment sample, taken before nivolumab and TIL therapy. The material was blood, obtained at baseline. Receptor source: a person aged 25 to 79 with non-small cell lung cancer.

This clone appeared a single time. The genes are TRBV7-9 and TRBJ1-2; D not certain. Per the germline V gene, CDR1 is SEHNR and CDR2 is FQNEAQ (reference sequence). The length of the CDR3 is 12 residues. V dropped 1 base and J dropped 7 bases, with 7 bases sitting between them. The CDR3 is CASSLVGFGYTF. CDR3 in DNA: TGTGCCAGCAGCTTAGTCGGTTTTGGCTACACCTTC.

This clone has more than one count but fewer than ten. The CDR3 coding sequence is TGCAGCGTTCAGCGATCCGGGGGCACTGAAGCTTTCTTT. This translates into CSVQRSGGTEAFF. This chain links TRBV29-1 with TRBJ1-1; TRBD1 might be the D (5 bases). The V and J ends lost 5 bases and 4 bases respectively, with 14 bases between them. Looked up from germline, CDR1 is SQVTM and CDR2 is ANQGSEA. This CDR3 has 13 residues.

J is TRBJ1-4 and V is TRBV24-1, with D possibly being TRBD1 (6 bases). The V end was cut by 8 bases, the J end by 8 bases, with 17 bases between. Per the germline V gene, CDR1 is KGHDR and CDR2 is SFDVKD. This CDR3 comprises 14 residues. CDR3 DNA: TGTGCCACCAAGACGGACAGCGAGAGAGAAAAACTGTTTTTT. Encoded protein: CATKTDSEREKLFF.

The V gene is TRBV18, the J gene TRBJ2-5, with D tentatively TRBD1 (6 bases). Germline V lookup: CDR1 KGHSH, CDR2 LQKENI. The ends were cut back, 2 bases at V and 2 bases at J, with 9 bases in the middle. The CDR3 totals 14 residues. The CDR3 nucleotides read TGTGCCAGCTCACCAGTGGACAGACAAGAGACCCAGTACTTC. Its translation: CASSPVDRQETQYF.

The chain is built from TRBV5-4 and TRBJ2-2; D is undetermined. The CDR3 runs 13 residues. Germline V lookup: CDR1 SGHNT, CDR2 YYREEE (reference sequence). V shed 4 bases and J shed 9 bases, with 13 bases lying between them. The CDR3 DNA reads TGTGCCAGCAGCGGCGTTAACGAATGGGAGCTGTTTTTT. Translating gives CASSGVNEWELFF.

This clone came up once. This rearrangement joins TRBV12-3 or TRBV12-4 to TRBJ2-5; D ambiguous. V dropped 2 bases and J dropped 10 bases, with 8 bases sitting between them. The CDR3 length is 11 residues. In nucleotides, the CDR3 is TGTGCCAGCAGTTTAAGGCAAGTCCAGTACTTC. It is translated as CASSLRQVQYF.

The chain couples TRBV21-1 to TRBJ2-7; the table's D call TRBD1 went unverified against the DNA. TRBV21-1 is a listed pseudogene. The CDR3 length is 14 residues. The CDR3 nucleotides read TGTGCCAGCAGCCCCAGAGTAGGGGGAGACGAGCAGTACTTC. It codes for CASSPRVGGDEQYF.

This clone was counted between two and nine times. The chain employs TRBV28 and TRBJ1-6; TRBD1 agrees at 9 bases. CDR3 length: 17 amino acids. J was trimmed by 7 bases and V by 8 bases; bases with no gene match: 15. Germline V gene sequence: CDR1 MDHEN, CDR2 SYDVKM. The CDR3 DNA reads TGTGCCAGCGGGGACAGGGTGGTCCGGCTTGGGAATTCACCCCTCCACTTT. It codes for CASGDRVVRLGNSPLHF.

This clone was seen a few times. The chain is built from TRBV7-9 and TRBJ2-7; D is possibly TRBD1 or TRBD2 (5 bases each). V was cut by 5 bases and J by 4 bases, with 18 bases left in between. The CDR3 totals 15 residues. Per germline, CDR1 SEHNR and CDR2 FQNEAQ (reference sequence). As DNA, the CDR3 is TGTGCCAGCAGCCTCCTCGGGACCGACCAATACGAGCAGTACTTC. It specifies CASSLLGTDQYEQYF.

V usage is TRBV7-9 and J usage is TRBJ2-5; possible D gene TRBD1, 6 bases. The germline V gene encodes CDR1 SEHNR and CDR2 FQNEAQ (reference sequence). The CDR3 consists of 15 residues. Trimming left V 5 bases short and J 1 base short, with 14 bases between. The CDR3 is CASSVLRGSQETQYF. CDR3 coding DNA: TGTGCCAGCAGCGTCCTTAGGGGGTCCCAAGAGACCCAGTACTTC.